Listed here are 26 T cell receptor beta chains from one sample, sequenced in a study of CD8 T cells in Susac syndrome. With random hexamers, reverse transcription was performed on about 0.45 to 1 ug of RNA. MiXCR, applied by TCRdb to the immunoSEQ multiplex PCR reads, yields one record per CDR3 protein. The sample consists of roughly 200,000 distinct CDR3 sequences, approximately 94% of them appearing once. Sample: CD4+ T cells from PBMCs. These receptor sequences come from a human donor in good health.

J is TRBJ2-5 and V is TRBV30; D ambiguous. The CDR3 is made up of 11 amino acids. Trimming stripped 2 bases from V and 2 bases from J, with 3 bases between. From germline, CDR1 is GTSNPN and CDR2 SVGIG (reference sequence). This chain's CDR3 is CAWSMQETQYF. The CDR3 DNA reads TGTGCCTGGAGTATGCAAGAGACCCAGTACTTC.

This clonotype was found a few times. The V gene is TRBV4-2, the J gene TRBJ2-2; 9 bases agree with TRBD2. Germline values: CDR1 LGHNA, CDR2 YNFKEQ. The CDR3 has 16 amino acids. V was pared by 7 bases and J by 2 bases, with 8 bases of the junction left unmatched. DNA for the CDR3: TGTGCCAGCACGAATACCGGGACTAGCAACACCGGGGAGCTGTTTTTT. Amino acid sequence: CASTNTGTSNTGELFF.

This clonotype was counted a few times. This chain uses TRBV18 with TRBJ1-1; a weak D match, TRBD1 (6 bases). CDR1 is KGHSH, CDR2 LQKENI, per germline. V was shortened by 0 bases and J by 1 base, with 9 bases between the two germline ends. CDR3 size: 15 residues. The CDR3 is CASSPPRGENTEAFF. The CDR3 bases are TGTGCCAGCTCACCACCGAGGGGGGAGAACACTGAAGCTTTCTTT.

This clonotype was observed a few times. The chain links TRBV12-3 or TRBV12-4 to TRBJ1-1; D perhaps matches TRBD1 (5 bases). The CDR3 extends over 13 amino acids. V was pared by 3 bases and J by 4 bases, with 9 bases between. The CDR3 DNA reads as TGTGCCAGCAGTTTCGCCGGGGGCACTGAAGCTTTCTTT. Translating it yields CASSFAGGTEAFF.

This clonotype was picked up one time. The chain employs TRBV20-1 and TRBJ2-7; 9 positions agree with TRBD2. The germline V gene has CDR1 DFQATT and CDR2 SNEGSKA (reference sequence). The CDR3 covers 11 residues. This CDR3 reads CSPSGIYEQYF. CDR3 DNA sequence: TGCAGCCCTAGCGGGATCTACGAGCAGTACTTC.

The rearrangement links TRBV29-1 to TRBJ1-2; TRBD1 matches 8 bases. This CDR3 contains 14 residues. Germline values: CDR1 SQVTM, CDR2 ANQGSEA. V shed 6 bases, J shed 4 bases, and the junction held 10 bases outside the gene matches. The CDR3 nucleotides read TGCAGCGTCCCCACCAGGGGGCGCGTCTATGGCTACACCTTC. Its protein product is CSVPTRGRVYGYTF. The complete variable domain, with remaining parts taken from reference TRBV29-1 and TRBJ1-2, reads SAVISQKPSRDICQRGTSLTIQCQVDSQVTMMFWYRQQPGQSLTLIATANQGSEATYESGFVIDKFPISRPNLTFSTLTVSNMSPEDSSIYLCSVPTRGRVYGYTFGSGTRLTVV.

The rearrangement uses TRBV6-5 and TRBJ2-7; D not resolved. Trimming pared 2 bases from V and 6 bases from J, leaving 11 bases between. The CDR3 covers 13 residues. CDR1 is MNHEY and CDR2 is SVGAGI in the germline V gene. CDR3 region: CASSYVGKSEQYF. The CDR3 bases are TGTGCCAGCAGTTACGTAGGGAAGTCCGAGCAGTACTTC.

The V and J genes are TRBV28 and TRBJ2-7; 10 bases match TRBD2. The CDR3 sequence is 15 residues long. V shed 7 bases and J 5 bases; nucleotides not matched to a gene: 11. Germline V gives CDR1 MDHEN, CDR2 SYDVKM. CDR3 protein: CASTSSASGSDEQYF. CDR3 sequence (DNA): TGTGCCAGCACCTCGTCAGCTAGCGGGAGCGACGAGCAGTACTTC.

This clonotype occurred once. The chain has TRBV3-1 and TRBJ2-1; a weak D match, TRBD1 (5 bases). The CDR3 is made up of 13 amino acids. In germline, CDR1 is LGHDT, CDR2 YNNKEL (reference sequence). Trimming shortened V by 0 bases and J by 8 bases, and 8 bases separated the two germline ends. CDR3 sequence reads: CASSQEWGDEQFF. In DNA form, the CDR3 reads TGTGCCAGCAGCCAAGAATGGGGCGATGAGCAGTTCTTC.

The rearrangement uses TRBV27 and TRBJ2-7; no clear D. The germline gives CDR1 MNHEY, CDR2 SMNVEV (reference sequence). This CDR3 is built from 13 residues. V was shortened by 4 bases and J by 3 bases, with 10 bases between the two germline ends. As DNA, the CDR3 is TGTGCCAGCAGTTACCGGGTCAACTACGAGCAGTACTTC. It is translated as CASSYRVNYEQYF.

The chain links TRBV12-3 or TRBV12-4 to TRBJ2-1; the match to TRBD2 covers 9 bases. V lost 3 bases and J lost 3; bases outside the gene matches: 12. This CDR3 region has 18 residues. The CDR3 protein is CASSLGLATRNVYNEQFF. CDR3 nucleotide sequence: TGTGCCAGCAGTTTGGGACTAGCTACGAGAAACGTCTACAATGAGCAGTTCTTC.

The chain couples TRBV29-1 to TRBJ1-2; D unresolved. CDR3 length equals 13 residues. The germline gives CDR1 SQVTM, CDR2 ANQGSEA. V shed 0 bases and J shed 7 bases, with 12 bases lying between them. Written as DNA, the CDR3 is TGCAGCGTTGAAGACCGCCGGGTCGGTGGCTACACCTTC. This codes for CSVEDRRVGGYTF.

In this sample, this clonotype turned up a few times. J is TRBJ1-2 and V is TRBV7-9, with D unresolved. The CDR3 loop spans 12 amino acids. V gave up 1 base and J gave up 8 bases, with 8 bases separating them. The germline CDR1 and CDR2 sequences are SEHNR and FQNEAQ (reference sequence). DNA of the CDR3: TGTGCCAGCAGCTTAGGATTAGGAGGCTACACCTTC. This encodes CASSLGLGGYTF.

The V call is TRBV9, the J call TRBJ1-4; 7 bases match TRBD1. The CDR3 has 15 amino acids. Trimming took 3 bases from V and 4 from J; bases not matched to a gene: 6. CDR1 SGDLS and CDR2 YYNGEE come from the germline V gene. CDR3 amino acids: CASSARDSVNEKLFF. In nucleotides, the CDR3 is TGTGCCAGCAGCGCCCGGGACAGCGTTAATGAAAAACTGTTTTTT.

This chain connects TRBV29-1 to TRBJ1-1; 9 positions agree with TRBD1. Germline CDR1 SQVTM, CDR2 ANQGSEA. The trim removed 6 bases at V and 5 bases at J, leaving 4 bases unmatched. This CDR3 is 12 amino acids long. The CDR3 here is CSVRQGGTEAFF. DNA of the CDR3: TGCAGCGTCAGACAGGGGGGGACTGAAGCTTTCTTT.

The chain carries TRBV30 and TRBJ2-1; D remains unclear. In germline, CDR1 is GTSNPN, CDR2 SVGIG (reference sequence). This CDR3 has 13 amino acids. Trimming shortened V by 2 bases and J by 9 bases, and 14 bases separated the two germline ends. The chain's CDR3 is CAWSNERSREQFF. CDR3 nucleotides: TGTGCCTGGAGTAACGAACGCTCTCGTGAGCAGTTCTTC.

V and J are TRBV12-3 or TRBV12-4 and TRBJ2-7; TRBD1 matches 7 bases. The ends lost 11 bases at V and 5 bases at J; junction bases unmatched: 12. The length of the CDR3 is 13 residues. The CDR3 sequence: CACHRQGLHEQYF. DNA for the CDR3: TGTGCCTGCCACCGACAGGGTTTGCACGAGCAGTACTTC.

This clonotype has just one count. This rearrangement joins TRBV23-1 to TRBJ2-7; D ambiguous. TRBV23-1 is treated as an ORF (open reading frame) with a function not yet certain. This CDR3 region has 17 residues. V was cut by 3 bases and J by 2 bases, with 20 bases left in between. CDR3 in amino acids: CASSHFPATRRTYEQYF. The CDR3 coding sequence is TGCGCCAGCAGTCACTTCCCTGCTACCCGAAGAACCTACGAGCAGTACTTC.

The gene calls are TRBV18 and TRBJ2-5; D ambiguous. Germline loops: CDR1 KGHSH, CDR2 LQKENI. The V gene lost 2 bases and the J gene lost 5 bases, with 21 bases spanning the gap. The CDR3 is made up of 17 amino acids. CDR3 in DNA: TGTGCCAGCTCACCATTATTCGGCAGTGCCCCAACGGAGACCCAGTACTTC. Amino acids: CASSPLFGSAPTETQYF.

The chain employs TRBV20-1 and TRBJ2-5, with D perhaps TRBD2 (6 bases). V shed 5 bases and J shed 7 bases, with 26 bases lying between them. The CDR3 is made up of 16 amino acids. The germline V gene has CDR1 DFQATT and CDR2 SNEGSKA (reference sequence). Here the CDR3 reads CSAPLPRLALLRTQYF. The CDR3 coding sequence is TGCAGTGCTCCCCTGCCCCGTCTAGCGCTGCTCAGGACCCAGTACTTC.

The chain is built from TRBV3-1 and TRBJ2-5, with D hard to call. Germline V gene data show CDR1 as LGHDT and CDR2 as YNNKEL (reference sequence). The CDR3 runs to 15 residues. Between the trimmed V and J ends, which lost 0 bases and 4 bases, there was a span of 12 bases. CDR3 nucleotides: TGTGCCAGCAGCCAAGATCTCACGGACGGAGAGACCCAGTACTTC. Amino acid sequence: CASSQDLTDGETQYF.

The chain joins TRBV20-1 to TRBJ1-2, with 10 bases lining up with TRBD1. This CDR3 comprises 14 residues. V lost 4 bases, J lost 1 base, and 3 bases stayed unmatched. The germline V gene encodes CDR1 DFQATT and CDR2 SNEGSKA (reference sequence). The CDR3 region has the DNA TGCAGTGCTATGACAGGGGGCCTTAACTATGGCTACACCTTC. Translating gives CSAMTGGLNYGYTF.

The chain joins TRBV30 to TRBJ2-1; D unclear. The V and J ends lost 3 bases and 7 bases respectively, with 7 bases between them. CDR3 length: 11 residues. The V gene's germline CDR1 is GTSNPN and CDR2 SVGIG (reference sequence). The CDR3 sequence: CAWRDRNEQFF. In DNA form, the CDR3 reads TGTGCCTGGAGAGATAGAAATGAGCAGTTCTTC.

The gene calls are TRBV20-1 and TRBJ1-2, with 10 positions matching TRBD1. Unmatched junction bases numbered 15, after V lost 6 bases and J lost 14 bases. Looked up from germline, CDR1 is DFQATT and CDR2 is SNEGSKA (reference sequence). The CDR3 is 13 amino acids. The CDR3 sequence is CSASPGQGPVETF. The CDR3, as DNA: TGCAGTGCCTCTCCGGGACAGGGGCCAGTCGAAACCTTC.

The chain combines TRBV24-1 with TRBJ2-1; 9 bases map to TRBD2. Germline V gene sequence: CDR1 KGHDR, CDR2 SFDVKD. This CDR3 contains 17 residues. Trimming cost V 5 bases and J 8 bases; bases outside gene matches: 15. CDR3 residues: CATSGGGGRALVDEQFF. The CDR3 DNA reads as TGTGCCACCAGTGGGGGTGGCGGGAGGGCCCTCGTCGATGAGCAGTTCTTC.

The chain recombines TRBV15 with TRBJ2-1, with D uncertain. The germline CDR1 and CDR2 sequences are LNHNV and YYDKDF (reference sequence). The germline V and J ends were trimmed by 5 bases and 6 bases, with 14 bases remaining between them. The CDR3 extends over 14 amino acids. The CDR3 is CATSWWLGLNEQFF. In DNA form, the CDR3 reads TGTGCCACCAGCTGGTGGCTCGGCCTCAATGAGCAGTTCTTC.